The following is a T cell receptor (beta chain) sequence with its context. Antigen: not known. The assay was immunoSEQ multiplex PCR, and TCRdb's table has in-frame clones only and misses some. Among about 38,000 clones listed, approximately 85% were seen once. Control samples were healthy donors' buffy coats. V lost 5 bases and J lost 7, with 11 bases in between. The CDR3 has 12 residues. CDR1 and CDR2 (germline): SGHTS, YDEGEE. The sample is drawn from a study of STAT5B mutations in CD4+ large granular lymphocyte leukemia. The overall study: Among healthy controls, a particular HLA allele went with more CDR3 'QG' motifs. Study-wide findings and caveats: Compared with healthy controls (2/35), patient top clones favored TRBV06 (8/27). Data were not HLA-matched across samples.

This TCR was sampled from a human donor in good health. This chain connects TRBV5-8 to TRBJ2-3; weak D call: TRBD2 (5 bases). Input material: CD4+ T cells from blood buffy coats. The CDR3: CASSLAGNTQYF. In DNA form, the CDR3 reads TGTGCCAGCAGTTTAGCCGGGAATACGCAGTATTTT.